This TCR beta chain was recovered during a study of cytotoxic CD8 clonotypes in ibrutinib-treated CLL (dated by TCRdb to about 2021). As for the study more broadly: In this cohort, approximately 15 patients were treatment-naive and under 13 were relapsed/refractory, while about 18 had unmutated IGHV. Cryopreserved peripheral blood mononuclear cells were obtained before treatment, at response, and at either sustained remission or disease progression. Of the approximately 94 people in the trial, about 25 had longitudinal samples available. Every remission and progressive disease sample was obtained while ibrutinib was still being received by the patients. Responses were partial in roughly 25 patients and complete in 2; after median approximately 67 months follow-up, some 15 stayed in remission and about twelve progressed. The response samples were drawn at a median of 12 months into treatment, with a range of about 6 to 40 months. Samples averaged roughly 260,000 productive templates and 90,000 to 95,000 productive rearrangements. Study-wide conclusions, independent of this receptor: At ibrutinib response clonality went up, during sustained remission it held steady, and at progression it dropped back toward baseline. Public clonotypes were found to be uncommon and were observed to contract or remain stable during treatment; the increase in clonality was shown to reflect expansion of private clonotypes at ibrutinib response. Sampling times were not matched between sustained-remission and progressing patients, and lymph node repertoires were not studied. Baseline clonality was found to be higher than that of age-matched healthy donors and was strongly correlated with circulating CD8+ T-cell counts.

A note on this clone: Its antigen is unknown. Within one base of it there is no much larger clone, and no base qualities were kept.

A MiSeq instrument was used for deep resolution sequencing, which targeted depths ranging from 1 in 1 million up to 1 in 200,000 T cells, with coverage averaging 10x for each clonotype. The immunoSEQ hsTCRB Kit was used to generate TCR beta libraries. Processing in the source paper ran as follows. The data were analyzed with ImmunoSEQ Analyzer and ImmunoSEQ Data Assistant, and V, D and J gene assignments followed IMGT definitions. Clonality, which ranges from 0 to 1, was calculated as one minus the normalized Shannon entropy of productive rearrangement frequencies. Only overrepresented clonotypes making up at least 0.05% of each patient's repertoire were included in the public clonotype analysis. Repertoires from about a dozen age-matched healthy donors in immuneACCESS were used as clonality controls. This immuneACCESS table, as held by TCRdb, lists in-frame sequences with V and J called but not all clones. Of the missing ones, under half trace to an unresolved V gene in checked studies; the others have no known cause. The V and J calls and clone size come from that table; D and trimming were worked out from the DNA. For this sample there are about 300,000 clones; 60% to 80% appear just once. The ten largest clones add up to about 5.3% of the sample.

The time point label on this specimen signifies: progressive disease on ibrutinib. For TCR beta library preparation, about 2 micrograms of genomic DNA was extracted from cryopreserved PBMCs. High-throughput TCR beta sequencing was performed on longitudinal blood samples from CLL patients receiving ibrutinib monotherapy. The patients were enrolled in a single-center, open-label phase 2 trial of ibrutinib monotherapy. There are 14 amino acids in the CDR3, from cysteine to phenylalanine inclusive. The read is trimmed to its CDR3 DNA, 42 bases read in frame from base 1. V is cut back by 5 bases and J by 4 bases, with 10 bases in the junction unmatched. The germline V gene specifies SQVTM as CDR1 and ANQGSEA as CDR2.

The sequence was collected from a human donor with chronic lymphocytic leukemia. Recombination joined TRBV29-1 with TRBJ1-1; TRBD1 lines up with 7 middle nucleotides. Sample: PBMCs, taken at disease progression, from a patient treated with ibrutinib. The CDR3 reads as follows: CSVQKQGSGTEAFF. The DNA sequence is given as TGCAGCGTTCAGAAACAGGGGTCGGGCACTGAAGCTTTCTTT.